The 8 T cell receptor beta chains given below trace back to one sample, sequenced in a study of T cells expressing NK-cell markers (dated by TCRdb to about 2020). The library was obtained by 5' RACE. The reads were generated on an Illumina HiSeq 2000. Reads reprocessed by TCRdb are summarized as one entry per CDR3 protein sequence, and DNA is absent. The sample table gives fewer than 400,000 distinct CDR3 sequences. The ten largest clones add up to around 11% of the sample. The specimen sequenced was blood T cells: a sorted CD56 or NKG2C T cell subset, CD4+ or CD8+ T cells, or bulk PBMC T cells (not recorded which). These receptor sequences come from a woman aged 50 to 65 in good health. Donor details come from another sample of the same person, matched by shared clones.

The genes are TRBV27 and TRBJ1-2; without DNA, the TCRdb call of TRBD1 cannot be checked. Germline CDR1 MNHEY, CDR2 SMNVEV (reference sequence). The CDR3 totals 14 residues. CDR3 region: CASSRWGTGGGYTF.

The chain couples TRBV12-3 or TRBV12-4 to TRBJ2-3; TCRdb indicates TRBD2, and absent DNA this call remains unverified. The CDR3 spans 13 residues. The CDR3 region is CASTLPNSDTQYF.

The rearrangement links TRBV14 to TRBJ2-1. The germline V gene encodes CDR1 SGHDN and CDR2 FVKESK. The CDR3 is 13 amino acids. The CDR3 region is CASSQRPFNEQFF.

CDR3 sequence: CASSSSGSQFTGELFF. J is TRBJ2-2 and V is TRBV7-9; the TRBD1 assignment by TCRdb is unverifiable without DNA. In germline, CDR1 is SEHNR, CDR2 FQNEAQ (reference sequence). This CDR3 is 16 amino acids long.

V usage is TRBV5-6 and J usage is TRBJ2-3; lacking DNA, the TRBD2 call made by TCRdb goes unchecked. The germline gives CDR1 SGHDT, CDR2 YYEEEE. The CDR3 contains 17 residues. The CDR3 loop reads CASSLAGAPPSTDTQYF.

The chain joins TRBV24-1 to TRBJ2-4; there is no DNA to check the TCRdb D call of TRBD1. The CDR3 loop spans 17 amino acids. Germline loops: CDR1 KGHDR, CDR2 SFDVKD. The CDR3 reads CATSDSQGAPAKNIQYF.

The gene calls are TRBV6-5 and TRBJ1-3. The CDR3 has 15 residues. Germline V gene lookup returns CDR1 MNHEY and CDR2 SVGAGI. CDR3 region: CASSTATDSGNTIYF.

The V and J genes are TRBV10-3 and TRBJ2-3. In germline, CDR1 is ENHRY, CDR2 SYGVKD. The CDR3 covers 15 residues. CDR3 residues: CAITDGVLSTDTQYF.